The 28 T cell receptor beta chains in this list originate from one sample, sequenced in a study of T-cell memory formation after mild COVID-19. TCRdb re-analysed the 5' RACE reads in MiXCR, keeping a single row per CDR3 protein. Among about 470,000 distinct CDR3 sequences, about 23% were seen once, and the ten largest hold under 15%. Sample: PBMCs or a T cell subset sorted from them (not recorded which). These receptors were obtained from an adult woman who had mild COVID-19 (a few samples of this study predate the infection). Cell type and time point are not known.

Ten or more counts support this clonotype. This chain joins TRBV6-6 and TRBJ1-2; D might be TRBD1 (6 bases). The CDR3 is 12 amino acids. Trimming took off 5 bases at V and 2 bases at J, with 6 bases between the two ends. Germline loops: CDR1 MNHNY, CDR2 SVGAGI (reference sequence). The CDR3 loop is CASSGQNYGYTF. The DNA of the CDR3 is TGTGCCAGCAGTGGACAGAACTATGGCTACACCTTC.

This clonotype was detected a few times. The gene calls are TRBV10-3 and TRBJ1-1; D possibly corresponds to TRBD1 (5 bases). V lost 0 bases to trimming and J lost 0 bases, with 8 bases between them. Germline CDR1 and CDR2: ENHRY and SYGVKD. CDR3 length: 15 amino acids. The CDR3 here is CAISESQDLNTEAFF. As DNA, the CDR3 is TGTGCCATCAGTGAGTCACAGGATTTGAACACTGAAGCTTTCTTT.

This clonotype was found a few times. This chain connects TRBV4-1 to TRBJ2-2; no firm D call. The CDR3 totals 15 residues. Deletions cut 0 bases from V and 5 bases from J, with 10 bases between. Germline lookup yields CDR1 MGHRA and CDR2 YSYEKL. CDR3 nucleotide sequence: TGCGCCAGCAGCCAAGAAGCCTTCACTACCGGGGAGCTGTTTTTT. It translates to CASSQEAFTTGELFF.

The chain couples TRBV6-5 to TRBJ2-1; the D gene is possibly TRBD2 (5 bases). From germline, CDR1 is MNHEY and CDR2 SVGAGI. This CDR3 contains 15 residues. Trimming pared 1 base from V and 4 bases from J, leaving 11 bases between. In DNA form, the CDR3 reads TGTGCCAGCAGTTACTGGCGGGCAGCGTACAATGAGCAGTTCTTC. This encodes CASSYWRAAYNEQFF.

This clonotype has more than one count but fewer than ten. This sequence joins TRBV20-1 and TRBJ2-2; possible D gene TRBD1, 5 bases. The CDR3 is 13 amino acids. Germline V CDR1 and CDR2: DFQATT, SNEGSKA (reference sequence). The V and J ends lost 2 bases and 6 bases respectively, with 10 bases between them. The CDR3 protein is CSARSRAAGELFF. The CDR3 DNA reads TGCAGTGCTAGAAGCAGGGCGGCCGGGGAGCTGTTTTTT.

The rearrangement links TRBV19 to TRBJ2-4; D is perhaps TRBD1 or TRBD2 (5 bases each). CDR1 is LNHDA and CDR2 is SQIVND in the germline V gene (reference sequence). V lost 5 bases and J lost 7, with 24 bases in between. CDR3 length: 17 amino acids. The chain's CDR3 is CASSPMLGSGPQNIQYF. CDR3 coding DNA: TGTGCCAGTAGTCCCATGCTAGGGTCGGGACCGCAGAACATTCAGTACTTC.

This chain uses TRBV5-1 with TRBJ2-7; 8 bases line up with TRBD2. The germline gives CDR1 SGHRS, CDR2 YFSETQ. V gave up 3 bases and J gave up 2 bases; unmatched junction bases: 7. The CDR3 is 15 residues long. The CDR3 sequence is CASSSISGAPYEQYF. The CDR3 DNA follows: TGCGCCAGCAGCTCCATTAGCGGGGCACCCTACGAGCAGTACTTC.

This chain's CDR3 is CASSPRRNEAFF. The CDR3 DNA sequence: TGTGCCAGCAGCCCCCGCCGTAATGAAGCTTTCTTT. This chain connects TRBV7-9 to TRBJ1-1; D gene uncertain. Germline loops: CDR1 SEHNR, CDR2 FQNEAQ (reference sequence). The length of the CDR3 is 12 residues. V was clipped by 5 bases and J by 7 bases, with 11 bases between them.

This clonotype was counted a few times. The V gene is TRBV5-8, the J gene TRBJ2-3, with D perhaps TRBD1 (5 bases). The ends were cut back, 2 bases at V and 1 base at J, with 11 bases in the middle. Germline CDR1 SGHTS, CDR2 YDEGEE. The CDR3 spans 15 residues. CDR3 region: CASSLGVGGTDTQYF. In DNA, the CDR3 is TGTGCCAGCAGCTTAGGGGTCGGAGGCACAGATACGCAGTATTTT.

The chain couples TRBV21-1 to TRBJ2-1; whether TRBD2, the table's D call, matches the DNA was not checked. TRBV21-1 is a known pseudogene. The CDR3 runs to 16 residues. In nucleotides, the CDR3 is TGTGCCAGCTTTTATCCGGAGCGGGAGTGGGTCAATGAGCAGTTCTTC. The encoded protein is CASFYPEREWVNEQFF.

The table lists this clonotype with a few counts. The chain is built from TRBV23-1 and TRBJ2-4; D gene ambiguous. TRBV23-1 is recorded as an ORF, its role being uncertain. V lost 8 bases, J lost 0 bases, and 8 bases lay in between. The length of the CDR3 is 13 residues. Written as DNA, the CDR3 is TGCGCCAGCGCCCCGGTAGCCAAAAACATTCAGTACTTC. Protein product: CASAPVAKNIQYF.

For the CDR3, the DNA is TGTGCCAGCAGCAAGGGGGGGGCCCAGCCCACTGAAGCTTTCTTT. Protein: CASSKGGAQPTEAFF. This chain connects TRBV9 to TRBJ1-1, with a possible D match to TRBD1 (6 bases). V lost 4 bases, J lost 4 bases, and 17 bases lay in between. Per germline, CDR1 SGDLS and CDR2 YYNGEE. CDR3 length: 15 amino acids.

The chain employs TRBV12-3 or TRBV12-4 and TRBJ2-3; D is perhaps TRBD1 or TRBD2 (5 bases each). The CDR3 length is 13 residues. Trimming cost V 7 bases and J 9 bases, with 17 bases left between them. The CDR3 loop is CASTAGTPRTQYF. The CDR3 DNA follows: TGTGCCAGCACCGCCGGGACCCCCCGAACGCAGTATTTT.

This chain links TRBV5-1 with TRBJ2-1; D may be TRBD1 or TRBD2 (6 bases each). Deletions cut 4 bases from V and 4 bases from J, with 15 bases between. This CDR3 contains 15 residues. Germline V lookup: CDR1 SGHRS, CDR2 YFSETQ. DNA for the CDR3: TGCGCCAGCAGCCCCGGGGGCGGGATGTACAATGAGCAGTTCTTC. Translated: CASSPGGGMYNEQFF.

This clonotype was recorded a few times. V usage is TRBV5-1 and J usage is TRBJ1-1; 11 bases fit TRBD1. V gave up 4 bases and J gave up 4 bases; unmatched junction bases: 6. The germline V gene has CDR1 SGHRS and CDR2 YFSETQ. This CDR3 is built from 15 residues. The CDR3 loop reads CASSHGQGAVTEAFF. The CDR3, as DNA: TGCGCCAGCAGCCACGGACAGGGGGCTGTCACTGAAGCTTTCTTT.

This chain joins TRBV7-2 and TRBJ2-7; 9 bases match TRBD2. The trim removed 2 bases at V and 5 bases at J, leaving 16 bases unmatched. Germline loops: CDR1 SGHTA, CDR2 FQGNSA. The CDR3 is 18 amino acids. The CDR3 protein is CASSLISLAGGLFHEQYF. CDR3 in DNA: TGTGCCAGCAGCTTAATTTCGTTGGCGGGAGGGCTTTTCCACGAGCAGTACTTC. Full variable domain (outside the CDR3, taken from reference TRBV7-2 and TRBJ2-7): GAGVSQSPSNKVTEKGKDVELRCDPISGHTALYWYRQSLGQGLEFLIYFQGNSAPDKSGLPSDRFSAERTGGSVSTLTIQRTQQEDSAVYLCASSLISLAGGLFHEQYFGPGTRLTVT.

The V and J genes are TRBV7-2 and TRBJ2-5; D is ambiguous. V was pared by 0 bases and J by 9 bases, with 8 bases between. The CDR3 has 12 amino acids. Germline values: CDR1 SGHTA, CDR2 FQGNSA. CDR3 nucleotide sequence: TGTGCCAGCAGCTTAGCAGGCAGTGCCCAGTACTTC. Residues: CASSLAGSAQYF.

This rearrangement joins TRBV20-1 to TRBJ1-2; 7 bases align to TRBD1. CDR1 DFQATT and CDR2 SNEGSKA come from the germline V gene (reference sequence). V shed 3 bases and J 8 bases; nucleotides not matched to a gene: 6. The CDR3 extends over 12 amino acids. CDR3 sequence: CSASGRGDGYTF. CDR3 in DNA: TGCAGTGCTAGCGGCAGGGGGGACGGCTACACCTTC.

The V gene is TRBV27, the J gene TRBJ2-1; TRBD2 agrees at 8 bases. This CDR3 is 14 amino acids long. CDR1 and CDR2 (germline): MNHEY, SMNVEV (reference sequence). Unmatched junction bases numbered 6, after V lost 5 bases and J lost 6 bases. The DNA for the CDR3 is TGTGCCAGCAGTCGTCGGGGGGGAGGCAATGAGCAGTTCTTC. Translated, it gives CASSRRGGGNEQFF.

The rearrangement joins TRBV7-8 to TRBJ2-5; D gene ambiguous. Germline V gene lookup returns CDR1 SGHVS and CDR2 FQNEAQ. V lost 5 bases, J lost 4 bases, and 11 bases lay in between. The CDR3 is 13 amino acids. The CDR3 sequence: CASSGWELETQYF. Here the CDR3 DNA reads TGTGCCAGCAGCGGGTGGGAATTAGAGACCCAGTACTTC. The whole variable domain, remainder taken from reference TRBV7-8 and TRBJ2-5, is GAGVSQSPRYKVAKRGQDVALRCDPISGHVSLFWYQQALGQGPEFLTYFQNEAQLDKSGLPSDRFFAERPEGSVSTLKIQRTQQEDSAVYLCASSGWELETQYFGPGTRLLVL.

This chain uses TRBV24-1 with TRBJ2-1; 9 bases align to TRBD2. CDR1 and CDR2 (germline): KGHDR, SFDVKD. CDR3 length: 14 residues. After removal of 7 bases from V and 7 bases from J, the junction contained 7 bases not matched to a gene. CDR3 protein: CATSHRGRGNEQFF. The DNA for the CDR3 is TGTGCCACCAGCCATCGCGGGAGGGGGAATGAGCAGTTCTTC.

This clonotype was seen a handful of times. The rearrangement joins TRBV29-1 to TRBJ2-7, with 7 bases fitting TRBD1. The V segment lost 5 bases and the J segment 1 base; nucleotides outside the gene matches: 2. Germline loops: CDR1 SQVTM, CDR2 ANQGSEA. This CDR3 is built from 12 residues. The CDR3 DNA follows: TGCAGCGTTTGGACAGGTTCCTACGAGCAGTACTTC. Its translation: CSVWTGSYEQYF.

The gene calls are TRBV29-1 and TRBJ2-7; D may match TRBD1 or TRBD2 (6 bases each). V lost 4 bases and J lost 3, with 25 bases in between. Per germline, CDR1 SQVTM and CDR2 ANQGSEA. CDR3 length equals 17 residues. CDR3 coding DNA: TGCAGCGTTGCCTACGCTCCGGGGGCAGGGCTACTCTACGAGCAGTACTTC. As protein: CSVAYAPGAGLLYEQYF.

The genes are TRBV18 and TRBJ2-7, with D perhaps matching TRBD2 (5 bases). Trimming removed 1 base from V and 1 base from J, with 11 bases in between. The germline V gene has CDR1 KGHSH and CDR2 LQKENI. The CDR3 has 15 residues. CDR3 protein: CASSPRGPRSYEQYF. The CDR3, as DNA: TGTGCCAGCTCACCACGAGGGCCCCGATCCTACGAGCAGTACTTC.

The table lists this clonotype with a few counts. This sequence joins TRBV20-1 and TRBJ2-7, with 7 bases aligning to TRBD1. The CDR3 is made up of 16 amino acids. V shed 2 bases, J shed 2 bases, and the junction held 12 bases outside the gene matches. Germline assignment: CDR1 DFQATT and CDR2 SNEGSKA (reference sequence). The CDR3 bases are TGCAGTGCTAGACACTATCGGACAGGCCTGACCTACGAGCAGTACTTC. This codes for CSARHYRTGLTYEQYF.

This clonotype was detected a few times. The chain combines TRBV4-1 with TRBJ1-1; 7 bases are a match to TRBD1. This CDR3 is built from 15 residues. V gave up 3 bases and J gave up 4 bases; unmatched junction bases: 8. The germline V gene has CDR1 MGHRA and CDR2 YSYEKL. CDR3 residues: CASSHDAGTATEAFF. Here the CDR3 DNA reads TGCGCCAGCAGCCACGACGCCGGGACAGCCACTGAAGCTTTCTTT.

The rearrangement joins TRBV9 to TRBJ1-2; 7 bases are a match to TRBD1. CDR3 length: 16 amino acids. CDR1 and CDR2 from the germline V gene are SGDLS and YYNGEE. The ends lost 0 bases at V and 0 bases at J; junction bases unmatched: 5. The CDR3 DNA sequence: TGTGCCAGCAGCGTAGAGGGACAGCTGACTAACTATGGCTACACCTTC. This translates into CASSVEGQLTNYGYTF.

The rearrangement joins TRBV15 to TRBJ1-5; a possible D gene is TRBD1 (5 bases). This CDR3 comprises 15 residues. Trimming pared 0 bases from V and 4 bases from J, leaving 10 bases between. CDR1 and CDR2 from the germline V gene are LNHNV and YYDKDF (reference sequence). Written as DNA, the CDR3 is TGTGCCACCAGCAGAGACAGGGAGAGGAATCAGCCCCAGCATTTT. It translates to CATSRDRERNQPQHF.